This entry is about one TCR beta chain. The junction differs from germline at one of its ends, possibly a read error. The sample belongs to a study of tumor-infiltrating lymphocytes in primary liver carcinoma. Study context: Stage T1-T3 N0M0 and a size of roughly 4.2 to 10 cm characterized the tumors.

TCR beta cDNA was reverse-transcribed from approximately 0.45 ug of total RNA. The reaction used a constant-region primer and ProtoScript II reverse transcriptase. Libraries of TCR beta came from three nested multiplex PCR rounds with slightly modified ARM-PCR. It was with TRBV1-TRBV30 forward primers and a C-beta reverse primer that the first two PCR rounds were run, at around 11 cycles each. TCRdb analysed the multiplex PCR reads with MiXCR anew, one entry per CDR3 protein. The table has around 190,000 distinct CDR3 sequences, around four fifths seen once. Co-extraction yielded RNA and DNA from around 20-30 mg of unsorted bulk tissue. From germline, CDR1 is SGHAT and CDR2 FQNNGV. The CDR3 covers 15 residues.

The rearrangement links TRBV11-2 to TRBJ2-5; D remains unclear. The sample consisted of tumor tissue from primary liver carcinoma. The sequence came from a man in his forties with primary liver carcinoma and hepatitis B virus infection. This CDR3 is CTSNPVGLVPETQYF. The DNA for the CDR3 is TGTACCAGCAACCCCGTCGGGCTAGTTCCAGAGACCCAGTACTTC.